One sample yielded the 21 T cell receptor beta chains listed below, sequenced in a study of cytomegalovirus exposure and HLA in healthy donors. PCR employed 60 Vbeta and 13 Jbeta primers. Only in-frame clones appear in the TCRdb table, and some are missing; sequencing was by immunoSEQ multiplex PCR. This sample has approximately 100,000 clones; 64% occur once, and the top ten carry roughly 2.5%. Sequencing input: PBMCs. The receptors derive from a human donor in good health.

The chain employs TRBV5-4 and TRBJ2-5, with 11 bases lining up with TRBD2. V shed 4 bases and J 1 base; nucleotides not matched to a gene: 9. Germline loops: CDR1 SGHNT, CDR2 YYREEE (reference sequence). The CDR3 is 17 residues long. This CDR3 reads CASSGSTSGGRQETQYF. CDR3 DNA sequence: TGTGCCAGCAGCGGATCCACTAGCGGGGGCCGCCAAGAGACCCAGTACTTC.

The J gene is TRBJ2-5, the V gene TRBV4-3; tentatively, D is TRBD1 (6 bases). In germline, CDR1 is LGHNA, CDR2 YSLEER. The CDR3 is 15 amino acids. Between the trimmed V and J ends, which lost 4 bases and 5 bases, there was a span of 17 bases. The DNA for the CDR3 is TGCGCCAGCAGCCGAGAGAGAGGACAGACGGAGACCCAGTACTTC. Protein sequence: CASSRERGQTETQYF.

The chain couples TRBV29-1 to TRBJ2-1; 8 bases fit TRBD2. J lost 2 bases, V lost 1 base, and 10 bases had no gene match. Germline CDR1 SQVTM, CDR2 ANQGSEA. The CDR3 has 17 amino acids. This chain's CDR3 is CSVEVGRGGNAYNEQFF. The CDR3 nucleotides read TGCAGCGTTGAAGTCGGCCGGGGGGGCAACGCCTACAATGAGCAGTTCTTC.

The rearrangement uses TRBV5-1 and TRBJ2-3; 7 nucleotides align to TRBD2. Looked up from germline, CDR1 is SGHRS and CDR2 is YFSETQ. Losses at the gene ends were 4 bases for V and 5 bases for J; bases not matched to a gene: 10. CDR3 length equals 15 residues. The CDR3 DNA is TGCGCCAGCAGCCCTGGACTAGTTCAGGGAGATACGCAGTATTTT. It codes for CASSPGLVQGDTQYF.

This clone was observed a single time. J is TRBJ2-3 and V is TRBV4-3, with a tentative D call TRBD2 (6 bases). V lost 8 bases, J lost 5 bases, and 14 bases lay in between. This CDR3 comprises 13 residues. Germline values: CDR1 LGHNA, CDR2 YSLEER. The CDR3: CASGRSQGDTQYF. In DNA form, the CDR3 reads TGCGCCAGCGGGAGGAGTCAGGGAGATACGCAGTATTTT.

The gene calls are TRBV7-2 and TRBJ2-5, with 8 nucleotides matching TRBD2. The CDR3 is 18 residues long. Germline V gene lookup returns CDR1 SGHTA and CDR2 FQGNSA. The V and J ends lost 1 base and 0 bases, in that order; junction bases with no gene match: 10. For the CDR3, the DNA is TGTGCCAGCAGCTTAGGCCCCCCGGGGCGGGGGGACCAAGAGACCCAGTACTTC. Translation: CASSLGPPGRGDQETQYF.

The chain uses TRBV4-1 and TRBJ1-2, with D tentatively TRBD1 (6 bases). The CDR3 covers 13 residues. The V end lost 2 bases, the J end lost 6 bases, and 10 bases lay between the germline ends. Germline-derived CDR1 and CDR2 are MGHRA and YSYEKL. The CDR3 loop reads CASSQLTGNGYTF. CDR3 in DNA: TGCGCCAGCAGCCAACTAACAGGGAATGGCTACACCTTC.

This chain uses TRBV7-2 with TRBJ1-2, with D maybe TRBD1 (5 bases). Germline lookup yields CDR1 SGHTA and CDR2 FQGNSA. This CDR3 comprises 16 residues. The germline V and J ends were trimmed by 5 bases and 1 base, with 17 bases remaining between them. CDR3: CASSTVGGAVNYGYTF. For the CDR3, the DNA is TGTGCCAGCAGCACCGTGGGGGGAGCCGTTAACTATGGCTACACCTTC. The variable domain in full, with the rest retrieved from reference TRBV7-2 and TRBJ1-2, is GAGVSQSPSNKVTEKGKDVELRCDPISGHTALYWYRQSLGQGLEFLIYFQGNSAPDKSGLPSDRFSAERTGGSVSTLTIQRTQQEDSAVYLCASSTVGGAVNYGYTFGSGTRLTVV.

This chain uses TRBV5-1 with TRBJ1-6, with 7 bases lining up with TRBD1. J was trimmed by 4 bases and V by 0 bases; bases with no gene match: 7. The CDR3 is 17 amino acids. Germline values: CDR1 SGHRS, CDR2 YFSETQ. The CDR3 protein is CASSLGFRGTYNSPLHF. CDR3 in DNA: TGCGCCAGCAGCTTGGGATTCAGGGGGACTTATAATTCACCCCTCCACTTT.

This chain links TRBV2 with TRBJ2-7; D unclear. CDR3 size: 12 residues. Looked up from germline, CDR1 is SNHLY and CDR2 is FYNNEI. Trimming stripped 4 bases from V and 4 bases from J, with 8 bases between. DNA for the CDR3: TGTGCCAGCAGTGCCCAGGCATACGAGCAGTACTTC. Encoded protein: CASSAQAYEQYF.

This clone was picked up a small number of times. The chain carries TRBV7-9 and TRBJ2-1; a weak D match, TRBD1 (5 bases). Trimming removed 1 base from V and 5 bases from J, with 21 bases in between. Per germline, CDR1 SEHNR and CDR2 FQNEAQ (reference sequence). CDR3 size: 18 residues. The CDR3 spells CASSLGGWSGRFHNEQFF. CDR3 in DNA: TGTGCCAGCAGCTTAGGGGGATGGTCAGGGCGATTTCACAATGAGCAGTTCTTC.

The chain links TRBV5-5 to TRBJ2-3, with a weak D call TRBD1 (5 bases). The length of the CDR3 is 15 residues. Trimming cost V 0 bases and J 5 bases, with 13 bases left between them. Germline CDR1 SGHKS, CDR2 YYEKEE (reference sequence). CDR3 sequence: CASSLVRQWGDTQYF. DNA of the CDR3: TGTGCCAGCAGCTTGGTGAGACAGTGGGGAGATACGCAGTATTTT.

This clone appeared once. J is TRBJ2-1 and V is TRBV11-2, with 11 bases that match TRBD1. Germline loops: CDR1 SGHAT, CDR2 FQNNGV. The CDR3 consists of 16 residues. Trimming took 5 bases from V and 2 from J; bases not matched to a gene: 5. CDR3 in DNA: TGTGCCAGCAGCCCAGGACAGGGGGCAGCCTACAATGAGCAGTTCTTC. Residues: CASSPGQGAAYNEQFF.

The chain carries TRBV18 and TRBJ2-5, with TRBD1 matching over 7 bases. The end of the DNA fits TRBJ2-7 better, so the J call may be wrong. CDR1 is KGHSH, CDR2 LQKENI, per germline. The length of the CDR3 is 16 residues. The CDR3 spells CASSPDRSISSYEQYF. Written as DNA, the CDR3 is TGTGCCAGCTCACCGGACAGGTCGATTAGCTCCTACGAGCAGTACTTC.

CDR3 loop: CASSFREGVALHF. CDR3 sequence (DNA): TGTGCCAGCAGCTTCAGGGAAGGCGTAGCCCTCCACTTT. The chain carries TRBV7-8 and TRBJ1-6; D possibly corresponds to TRBD1 (5 bases). The CDR3 runs to 13 residues. Trimming took off 3 bases at V and 14 bases at J, with 14 bases between the two ends. Germline V gene data show CDR1 as SGHVS and CDR2 as FQNEAQ.

V gene TRBV7-9 combines with J gene TRBJ1-1; 9 bases match TRBD1. Germline V gives CDR1 SEHNR, CDR2 FQNEAQ (reference sequence). The CDR3 has 15 residues. The V and J ends lost 4 bases and 4 bases, in that order; junction bases with no gene match: 7. As DNA, the CDR3 is TGTGCCAGCAGCTCAGTACCGACAGGGGGCACTGAAGCTTTCTTT. Translated: CASSSVPTGGTEAFF.

The rearrangement joins TRBV5-1 to TRBJ1-6, with D unresolved. V shed 0 bases and J shed 7 bases, with 8 bases lying between them. The CDR3 extends over 14 amino acids. Germline CDR1 and CDR2: SGHRS and YFSETQ. The CDR3 DNA is TGCGCCAGCAGCTTGGGGAGCGGGAATTCACCCCTCCACTTT. Its translation is CASSLGSGNSPLHF.

The chain's CDR3 is CASSIGSGTNEKLFF. The DNA of the CDR3 is TGTGCCAGTAGTATAGGTTCGGGAACTAATGAAAAACTGTTTTTT. This chain uses TRBV19 with TRBJ1-4; no definite D call. Germline V lookup: CDR1 LNHDA, CDR2 SQIVND (reference sequence). The CDR3 runs 15 residues. The V and J ends lost 1 base and 1 base respectively, with 7 bases between them. The whole variable domain, remainder taken from reference TRBV19 and TRBJ1-4, is DGGITQSPKYLFRKEGQNVTLSCEQNLNHDAMYWYRQDPGQGLRLIYYSQIVNDFQKGDIAEGYSVSREKKESFPLTVTSAQKNPTAFYLCASSIGSGTNEKLFFGSGTQLSVL.

The V gene is TRBV4-3, the J gene TRBJ1-3; D is perhaps TRBD1 (6 bases). Germline assignment: CDR1 LGHNA and CDR2 YSLEER. The CDR3 totals 15 residues. V lost 4 bases to trimming and J lost 8 bases, with 18 bases between them. This chain's CDR3 is CASSRGRTAEHTIYF. CDR3 nucleotides: TGCGCCAGCAGCCGCGGGAGGACAGCCGAGCACACCATATATTTT.

The chain is built from TRBV18 and TRBJ1-4; TRBD1 is a possible D gene (5 bases). The V gene lost 4 bases and the J gene lost 7 bases, with 16 bases spanning the gap. The CDR3 length is 15 residues. Germline CDR1 and CDR2: KGHSH and LQKENI. In DNA, the CDR3 is TGTGCCAGCTCACTACAGCGGGACGGGGGTGAAAAACTGTTTTTT. It is translated as CASSLQRDGGEKLFF.

The chain employs TRBV11-2 and TRBJ1-2, with 8 bases lining up with TRBD1. From germline, CDR1 is SGHAT and CDR2 FQNNGV. The CDR3 loop spans 13 amino acids. The ends lost 3 bases at V and 7 bases at J; junction bases unmatched: 4. The CDR3 protein is CASSLDRAAGYTF. The DNA of the CDR3 is TGTGCCAGCAGCTTGGACAGGGCGGCTGGCTACACCTTC.